This TCR beta chain was observed in a study of blood T cell repertoires in COVID-19. Methods used by the authors: Counts of nucleated cells, estimated from reference gene primer amplification, were obtained. Generated by immunoSEQ multiplex PCR, the TCRdb table keeps only in-frame clones and is missing some. D and trimming come from the DNA, and the V and J calls and clone size come from that table. The sample lists 150,000 or so clones; roughly 88% were seen once. The sequence came from a man between 60 and 75 years old with COVID-19, enrolled during active disease. What was sequenced was peripheral blood.

The CDR3, as DNA: TGTGCCAGCAGTGAAGTCTACAGGGGGGCCGAGCAGTACTTC. It encodes CASSEVYRGAEQYF. The J gene is TRBJ2-7, the V gene TRBV6-1; TRBD1 aligns across 8 bases. V shed 1 base, J shed 6 bases, and the junction held 5 bases outside the gene matches. The germline V gene has CDR1 MNHNS and CDR2 SASEGT. There are 14 residues in the CDR3.